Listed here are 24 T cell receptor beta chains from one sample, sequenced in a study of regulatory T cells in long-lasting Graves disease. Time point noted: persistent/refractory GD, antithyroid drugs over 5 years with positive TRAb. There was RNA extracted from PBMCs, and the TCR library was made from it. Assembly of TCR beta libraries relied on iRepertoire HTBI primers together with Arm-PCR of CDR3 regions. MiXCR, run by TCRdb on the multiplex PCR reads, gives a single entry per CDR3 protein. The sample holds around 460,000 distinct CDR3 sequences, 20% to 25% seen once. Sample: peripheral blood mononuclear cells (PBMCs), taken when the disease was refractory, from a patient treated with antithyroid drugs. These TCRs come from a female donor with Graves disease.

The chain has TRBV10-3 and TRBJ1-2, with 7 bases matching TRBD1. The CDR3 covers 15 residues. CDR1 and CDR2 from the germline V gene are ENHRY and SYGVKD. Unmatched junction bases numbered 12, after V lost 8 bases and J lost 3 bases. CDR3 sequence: CAIAGGQADYYGYTF. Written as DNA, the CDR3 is TGTGCCATCGCAGGAGGACAGGCGGATTACTATGGCTACACCTTC.

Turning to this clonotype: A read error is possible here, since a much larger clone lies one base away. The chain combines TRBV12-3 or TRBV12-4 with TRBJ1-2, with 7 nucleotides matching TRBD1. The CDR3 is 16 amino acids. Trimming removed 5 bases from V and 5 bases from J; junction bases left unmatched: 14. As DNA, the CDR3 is TGTGCCAGCAGTATCACCGGGGCAGGGGGTTCTTATGGCTACACCTTC. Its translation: CASSITGAGGSYGYTF.

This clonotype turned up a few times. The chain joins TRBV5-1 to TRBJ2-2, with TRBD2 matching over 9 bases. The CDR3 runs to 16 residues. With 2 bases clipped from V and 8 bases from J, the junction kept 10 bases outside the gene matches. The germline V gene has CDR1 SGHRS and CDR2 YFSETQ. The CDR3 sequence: CASSLLRTSASGELFF. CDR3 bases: TGCGCCAGCAGCTTACTCCGGACTAGCGCGTCTGGGGAGCTGTTTTTT.

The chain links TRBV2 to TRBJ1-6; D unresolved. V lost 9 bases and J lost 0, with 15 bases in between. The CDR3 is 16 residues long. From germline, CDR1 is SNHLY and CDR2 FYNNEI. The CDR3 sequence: CASRTEESSYNSPLHF. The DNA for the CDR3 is TGTGCCAGTCGGACGGAGGAGAGCTCCTATAATTCACCCCTCCACTTT.

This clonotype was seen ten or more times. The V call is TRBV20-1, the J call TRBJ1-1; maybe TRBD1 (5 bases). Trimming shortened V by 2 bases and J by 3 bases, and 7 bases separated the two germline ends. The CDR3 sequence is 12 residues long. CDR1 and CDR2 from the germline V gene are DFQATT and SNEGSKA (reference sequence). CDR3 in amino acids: CSARRGDTEAFF. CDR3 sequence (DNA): TGCAGTGCTAGAAGGGGCGACACTGAAGCTTTCTTT.

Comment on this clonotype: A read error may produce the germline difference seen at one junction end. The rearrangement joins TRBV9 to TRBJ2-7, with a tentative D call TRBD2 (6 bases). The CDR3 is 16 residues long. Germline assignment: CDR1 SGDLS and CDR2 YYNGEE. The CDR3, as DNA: TGTGCCAGCGGCGTATCAGGTGGCGGGATTGGCTACGAGCAGTACTTC. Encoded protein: CASGVSGGGIGYEQYF.

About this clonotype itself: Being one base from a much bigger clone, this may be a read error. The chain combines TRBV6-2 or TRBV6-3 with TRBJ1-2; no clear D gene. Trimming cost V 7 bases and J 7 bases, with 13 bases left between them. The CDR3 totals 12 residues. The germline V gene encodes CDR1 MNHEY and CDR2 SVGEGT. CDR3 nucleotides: TGTGCCAGCACCGACGGGATCGCTGGCTACACCTTC. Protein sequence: CASTDGIAGYTF.

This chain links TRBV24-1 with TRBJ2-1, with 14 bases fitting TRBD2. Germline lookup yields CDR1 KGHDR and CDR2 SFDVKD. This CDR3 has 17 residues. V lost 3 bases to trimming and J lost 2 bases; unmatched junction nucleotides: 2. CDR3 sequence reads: CATSDRTSGRPYNEQFF. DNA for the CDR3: TGTGCCACCAGTGATCGGACTAGCGGGAGGCCCTACAATGAGCAGTTCTTC.

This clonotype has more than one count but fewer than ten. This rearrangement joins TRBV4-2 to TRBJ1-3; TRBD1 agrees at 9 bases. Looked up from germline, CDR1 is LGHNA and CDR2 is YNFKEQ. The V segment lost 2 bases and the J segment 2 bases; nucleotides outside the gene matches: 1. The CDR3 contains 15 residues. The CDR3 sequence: CASSQRTGAGNTIYF. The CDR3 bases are TGTGCCAGCAGCCAAAGGACAGGGGCTGGAAACACCATATATTTT.

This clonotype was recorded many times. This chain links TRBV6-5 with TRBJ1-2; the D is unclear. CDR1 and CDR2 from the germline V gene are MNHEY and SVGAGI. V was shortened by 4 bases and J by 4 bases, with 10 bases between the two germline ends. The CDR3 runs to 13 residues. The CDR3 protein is CASSWAAVYGYTF. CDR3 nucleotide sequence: TGTGCCAGCAGTTGGGCAGCGGTCTATGGCTACACCTTC.

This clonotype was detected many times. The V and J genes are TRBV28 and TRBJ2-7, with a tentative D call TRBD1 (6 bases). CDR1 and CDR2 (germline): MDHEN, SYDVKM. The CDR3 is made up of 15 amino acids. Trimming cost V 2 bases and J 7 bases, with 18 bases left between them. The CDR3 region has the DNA TGTGCCAGCAGTTTACCATACAGGGCTCGGCGGGAGCAGTACTTC. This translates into CASSLPYRARREQYF.

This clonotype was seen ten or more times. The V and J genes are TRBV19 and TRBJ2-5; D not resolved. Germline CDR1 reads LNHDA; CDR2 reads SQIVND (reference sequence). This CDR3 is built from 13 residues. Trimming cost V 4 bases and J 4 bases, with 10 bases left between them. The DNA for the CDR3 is TGTGCCAGTAGTACCCAAATACGAGAGACCCAGTACTTC. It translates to CASSTQIRETQYF.

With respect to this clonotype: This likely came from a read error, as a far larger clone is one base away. The CDR3 region has the DNA TGTGCCAGCGGGCCCAGACTAGCGGGGGAGGGCGAGACCCAGTACTTC. Its protein is CASGPRLAGEGETQYF. The chain joins TRBV19 to TRBJ2-5, with 12 nucleotides matching TRBD2. CDR1 is LNHDA and CDR2 is SQIVND in the germline V gene (reference sequence). The junction had 13 bases not matched to a gene; V was cut back by 9 bases and J by 5 bases. This CDR3 is built from 16 residues.

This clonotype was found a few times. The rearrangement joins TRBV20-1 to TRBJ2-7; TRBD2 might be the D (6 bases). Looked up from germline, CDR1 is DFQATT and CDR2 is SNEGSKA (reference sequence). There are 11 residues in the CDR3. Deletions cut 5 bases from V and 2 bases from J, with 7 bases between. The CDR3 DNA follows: TGCAGTGCTGGGACTGCCTACGAGCAGTACTTC. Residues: CSAGTAYEQYF.

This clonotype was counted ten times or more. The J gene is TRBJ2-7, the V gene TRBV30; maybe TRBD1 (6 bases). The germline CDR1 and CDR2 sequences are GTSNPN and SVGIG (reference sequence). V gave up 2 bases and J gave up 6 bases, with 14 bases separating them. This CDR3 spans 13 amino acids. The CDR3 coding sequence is TGTGCCTGGAGTCCCGAGGGGGACCTCGAGCAGTACTTC. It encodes CAWSPEGDLEQYF.

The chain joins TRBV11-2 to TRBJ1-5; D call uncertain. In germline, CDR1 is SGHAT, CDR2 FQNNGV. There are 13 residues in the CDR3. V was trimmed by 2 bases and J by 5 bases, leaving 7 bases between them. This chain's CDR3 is CASSLWPYQPQHF. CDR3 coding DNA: TGTGCCAGCAGCTTATGGCCTTATCAGCCCCAGCATTTT.

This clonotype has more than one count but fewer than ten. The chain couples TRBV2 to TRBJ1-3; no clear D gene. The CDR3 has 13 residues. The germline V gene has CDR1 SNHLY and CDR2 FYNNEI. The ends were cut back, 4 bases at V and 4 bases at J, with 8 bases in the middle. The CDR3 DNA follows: TGTGCCAGCAGTGTGCAGACAGGAAACACCATATATTTT. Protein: CASSVQTGNTIYF.

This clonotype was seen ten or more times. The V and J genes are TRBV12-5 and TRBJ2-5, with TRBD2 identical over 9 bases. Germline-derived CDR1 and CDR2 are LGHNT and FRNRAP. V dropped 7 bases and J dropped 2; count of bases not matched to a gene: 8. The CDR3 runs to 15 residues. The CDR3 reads CASAPGLATQETQYF. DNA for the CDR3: TGTGCTAGTGCCCCGGGACTAGCCACTCAAGAGACCCAGTACTTC. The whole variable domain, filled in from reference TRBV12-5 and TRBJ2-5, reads DARVTQTPRHKVTEMGQEVTMRCQPILGHNTVFWYRQTMMQGLELLAYFRNRAPLDDSGMPKDRFSAEMPDATLATLKIQPSEPRDSAVYFCASAPGLATQETQYFGPGTRLLVL.

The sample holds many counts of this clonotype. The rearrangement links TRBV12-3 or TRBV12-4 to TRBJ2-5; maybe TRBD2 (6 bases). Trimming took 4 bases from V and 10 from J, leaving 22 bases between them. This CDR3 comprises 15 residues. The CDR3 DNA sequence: TGTGCCAGCAGTTCGGGGGTAGCGCTACGTGGGGGCCAGTACTTC. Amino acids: CASSSGVALRGGQYF.

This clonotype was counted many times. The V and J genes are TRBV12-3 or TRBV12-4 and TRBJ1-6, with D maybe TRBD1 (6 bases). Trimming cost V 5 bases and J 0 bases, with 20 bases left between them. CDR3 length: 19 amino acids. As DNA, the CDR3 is TGTGCCAGCAGTCCCATACGAGCGGGGGCAAGCTCCTATAATTCACCCCTCCACTTT. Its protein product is CASSPIRAGASSYNSPLHF.

The CDR3 here is CASSYSSSAGTEAFF. The CDR3, as DNA: TGTGCCAGCAGTTACTCGAGTTCCGCCGGCACTGAAGCTTTCTTT. The V gene is TRBV6-6, the J gene TRBJ1-1; D not certain. The germline gives CDR1 MNHNY, CDR2 SVGAGI (reference sequence). V lost 0 bases, J lost 4 bases, and 12 bases lay in between. The CDR3 is 15 residues long.

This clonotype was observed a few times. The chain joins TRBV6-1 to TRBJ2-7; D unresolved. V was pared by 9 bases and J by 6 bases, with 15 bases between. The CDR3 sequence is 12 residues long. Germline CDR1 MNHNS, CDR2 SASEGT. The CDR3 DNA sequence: TGTGCCAGTCGGACGGCTCCCGGCGAGCAGTACTTC. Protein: CASRTAPGEQYF.

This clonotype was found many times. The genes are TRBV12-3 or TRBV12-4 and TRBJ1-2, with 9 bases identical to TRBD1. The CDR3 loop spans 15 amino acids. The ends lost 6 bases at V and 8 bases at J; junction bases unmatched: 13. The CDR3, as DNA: TGTGCCAGCAGCCTAACGCCGACAGGGGGGATAGGCTACACCTTC. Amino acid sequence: CASSLTPTGGIGYTF.

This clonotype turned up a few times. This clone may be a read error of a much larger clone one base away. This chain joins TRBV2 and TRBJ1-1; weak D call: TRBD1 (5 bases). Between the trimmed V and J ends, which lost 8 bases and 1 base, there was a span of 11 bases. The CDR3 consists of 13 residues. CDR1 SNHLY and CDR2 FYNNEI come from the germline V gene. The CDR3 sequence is CASGRAGNTEAFF. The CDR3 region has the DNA TGTGCCAGCGGCAGGGCCGGGAACACTGAAGCTTTCTTT.